In this sample, the clone carrying this T cell receptor beta chain turned up a few times. There were TCR beta CDR3 regions amplified from RNA transcripts. Carried out on the TCR CDR3, a first-round RT-PCR used the HTBI primer set. TCRdb fed the multiplex PCR reads into MiXCR, producing one record per CDR3 protein. The sample records more than 500,000 distinct CDR3 sequences, approximately 14% being singletons. These data come from a study of T cells in Graves' hyperthyroidism and ophthalmopathy. The germline gives CDR1 SGHTA, CDR2 FQGNSA. There are 13 residues in the CDR3. Trimming took off 1 base at V and 2 bases at J, with 3 bases between the two ends.

The sample taken for sequencing was blood. J is TRBJ2-1 and V is TRBV7-2, with no clear D. The sequence was obtained from a woman aged 40 to 50 with Graves' ophthalmopathy. The CDR3, as DNA: TGTGCCAGCAGCTTAGAAACCTACAATGAGCAGTTCTTC. It translates to CASSLETYNEQFF.